These 5 T cell receptor beta chains share one sample of origin, sequenced in a study of radiotherapy plus CTLA-4 blockade in lung cancer listed by TCRdb under 2018. The protocol used for the library was the immunoSEQ multiplex PCR assay. TCRdb took this table from immuneACCESS and kept in-frame rearrangements with V and J called. Such tables lack part of the clones; where checked against another copy, unresolved V genes explain under half of the gap, and the rest is unexplained. This sample comprises tens of thousands of clones, approximately 80% of them detected only once. In total, the top ten clones hold around 2.4% of the sample. The source was peripheral blood, collected from a patient treated with radiotherapy plus ipilimumab. The source is a human donor with non-small cell lung cancer whose response to radiotherapy plus ipilimumab could not be evaluated.

V gene TRBV20-1 combines with J gene TRBJ1-1, with 8 nucleotides matching TRBD1. V shed 5 bases, J shed 10 bases, and the junction held 6 bases outside the gene matches. CDR3 size: 11 residues. CDR1 and CDR2 from the germline V gene are DFQATT and SNEGSKA (reference sequence). The CDR3 sequence is CSALDRVLAFF. The CDR3 coding sequence is TGCAGTGCTTTGGACAGGGTGTTAGCTTTCTTT.

The V gene is TRBV5-5, the J gene TRBJ2-2; 9 bases fit TRBD1. CDR1 and CDR2 (germline): SGHKS, YYEKEE (reference sequence). CDR3 length: 17 amino acids. J was trimmed by 4 bases and V by 0 bases; bases with no gene match: 7. The chain's CDR3 is CASSLGTGGSGTGELFF. Here the CDR3 DNA reads TGTGCCAGCAGCTTGGGAACAGGGGGCAGTGGCACCGGGGAGCTGTTTTTT.

The chain links TRBV11-1 to TRBJ2-3; a weak D match, TRBD2 (6 bases). Germline V gene data show CDR1 as SGHAT and CDR2 as FQDESV (reference sequence). CDR3 length: 15 amino acids. V lost 4 bases and J 0 bases, leaving 11 bases between the germline ends. CDR3 nucleotides: TGTGCCAGCAGCTCCCGGGACTCAAGCACAGATACGCAGTATTTT. Translated: CASSSRDSSTDTQYF. Based on the CDR3 plus reference TRBV11-1 and TRBJ2-3, the full variable domain is EAEVAQSPRYKITEKSQAVAFWCDPISGHATLYWYRQILGQGPELLVQFQDESVVDDSQLPKDRFSAERLKGVDSTLKIQPAELGDSAMYLCASSSRDSSTDTQYFGPGTRLTVL.

This clone was detected a few times. The same CDR3 is also encoded by other DNA sequences in this sample. V is TRBV4-2 and J is TRBJ1-1; D is undetermined. Germline CDR1 and CDR2: LGHNA and YNFKEQ. This CDR3 contains 13 residues. V lost 4 bases to trimming and J lost 1 base, with 7 bases between them. DNA for the CDR3: TGTGCCAGCAGCCCTCGGGGGAACACTGAAGCTTTCTTT. Protein sequence: CASSPRGNTEAFF.

The chain carries TRBV7-3 and TRBJ2-2; TRBD2 is a possible D gene (6 bases). Trimming removed 2 bases from V and 0 bases from J, with 10 bases in between. The germline V gene has CDR1 SGHTA and CDR2 FQGTGA. This CDR3 has 16 residues. The CDR3 DNA sequence: TGTGCCAGCAGCTTAGGGGGGACCGCGAACACCGGGGAGCTGTTTTTT. Protein sequence: CASSLGGTANTGELFF. The whole variable domain, filled in from reference TRBV7-3 and TRBJ2-2, reads GAGVSQTPSNKVTEKGKYVELRCDPISGHTALYWYRQSLGQGPEFLIYFQGTGAADDSGLPNDRFFAVRPEGSVSTLKIQRTERGDSAVYLCASSLGGTANTGELFFGEGSRLTVL.